This record looks at one T cell receptor beta chain sequence and its context. The source of the sample is a study of T cell repertoires in cytomegalovirus infection. Study as a whole: Public TCR beta signatures were indicative of both CMV infection and a matching HLA type.

One entry per CDR3 protein, called by TCRdb with MiXCR from the reads. The sample holds 100,000 or so distinct CDR3 sequences, 23% seen once. Sequenced sample: CD8+ T cells from PBMCs. This clonotype was obtained from a human donor in good health (CMV status not recorded). Some clones in this sample may be carry-over from other donors' samples.

This CDR3 is CASEPAGTFNSPLHF. The CDR3 DNA reads TGTGCCAGCGAACCGGCAGGGACTTTTAATTCACCCCTCCACTTT. This sequence joins TRBV7-2 and TRBJ1-6, with TRBD1 as a possible D gene (5 bases). CDR1 is SGHTA, CDR2 FQGNSA, per germline. The V end lost 8 bases, the J end lost 6 bases, and 17 bases lay between the germline ends. This CDR3 spans 15 amino acids. The whole variable domain, remainder taken from reference TRBV7-2 and TRBJ1-6, is GAGVSQSPSNKVTEKGKDVELRCDPISGHTALYWYRQSLGQGLEFLIYFQGNSAPDKSGLPSDRFSAERTGGSVSTLTIQRTQQEDSAVYLCASEPAGTFNSPLHFGNGTRLTVT.